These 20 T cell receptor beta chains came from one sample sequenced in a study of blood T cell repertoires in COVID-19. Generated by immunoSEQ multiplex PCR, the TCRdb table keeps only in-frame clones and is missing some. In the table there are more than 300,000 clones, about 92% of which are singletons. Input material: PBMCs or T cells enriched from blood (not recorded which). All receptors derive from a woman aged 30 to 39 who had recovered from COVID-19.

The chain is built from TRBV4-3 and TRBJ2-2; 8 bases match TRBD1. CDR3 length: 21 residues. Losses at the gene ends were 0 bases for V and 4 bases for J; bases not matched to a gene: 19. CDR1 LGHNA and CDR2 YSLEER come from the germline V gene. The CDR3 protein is CASSQDPSFLDRALSTGELFF. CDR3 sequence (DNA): TGCGCCAGCAGCCAAGATCCCTCCTTCTTGGACAGGGCCTTGAGCACCGGGGAGCTGTTTTTT.

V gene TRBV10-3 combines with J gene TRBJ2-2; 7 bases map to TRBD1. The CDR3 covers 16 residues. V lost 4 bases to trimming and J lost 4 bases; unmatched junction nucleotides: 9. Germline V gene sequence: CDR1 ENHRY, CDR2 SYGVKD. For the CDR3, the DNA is TGTGCCATCAGTGCTAGGGGACAGAAGGCCACCGGGGAGCTGTTTTTT. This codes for CAISARGQKATGELFF.

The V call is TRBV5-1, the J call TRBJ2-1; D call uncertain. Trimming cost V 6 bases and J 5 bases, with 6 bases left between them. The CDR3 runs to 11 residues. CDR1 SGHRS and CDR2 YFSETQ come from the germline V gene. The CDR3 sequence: CASIRDNEQFF. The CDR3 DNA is TGCGCCAGCATCCGGGACAATGAGCAGTTCTTC.

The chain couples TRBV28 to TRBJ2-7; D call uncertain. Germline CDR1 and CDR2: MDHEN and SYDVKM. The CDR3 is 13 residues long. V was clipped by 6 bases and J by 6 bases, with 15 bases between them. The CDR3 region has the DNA TGTGCCAGCAGCCCACATTCGATGTCCGAGCAGTACTTC. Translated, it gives CASSPHSMSEQYF.

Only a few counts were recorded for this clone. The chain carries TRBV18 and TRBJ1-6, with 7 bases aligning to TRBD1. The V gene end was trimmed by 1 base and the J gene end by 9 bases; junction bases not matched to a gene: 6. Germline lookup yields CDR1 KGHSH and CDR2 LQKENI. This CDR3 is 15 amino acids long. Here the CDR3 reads CASSPRDSKTSPLHF. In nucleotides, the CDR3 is TGTGCCAGCTCACCACGGGACAGCAAAACTTCACCCCTCCACTTT.

The CDR3: CAAALGTGGKSEQFF. CDR3 DNA: TGTGCCGCCGCGTTAGGGACAGGGGGGAAAAGTGAGCAGTTCTTC. This sequence joins TRBV24-1 and TRBJ2-1; TRBD1 aligns across 11 bases. After removal of 12 bases from V and 9 bases from J, the junction contained 15 bases not matched to a gene. The CDR3 sequence is 15 residues long. Germline V gene sequence: CDR1 KGHDR, CDR2 SFDVKD.

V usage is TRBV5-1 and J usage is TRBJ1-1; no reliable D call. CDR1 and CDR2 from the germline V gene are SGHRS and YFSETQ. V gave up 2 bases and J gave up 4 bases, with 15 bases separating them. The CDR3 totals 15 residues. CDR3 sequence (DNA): TGCGCCAGCAGCTTACGACTCACCCTAGGCACTGAAGCTTTCTTT. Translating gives CASSLRLTLGTEAFF.

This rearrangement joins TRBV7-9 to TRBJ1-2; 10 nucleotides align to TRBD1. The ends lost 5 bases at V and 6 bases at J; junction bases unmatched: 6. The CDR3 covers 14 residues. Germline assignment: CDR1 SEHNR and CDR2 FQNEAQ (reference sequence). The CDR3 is CASSPETGGDGYTF. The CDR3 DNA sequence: TGTGCCAGCAGCCCCGAGACAGGGGGCGATGGCTACACCTTC.

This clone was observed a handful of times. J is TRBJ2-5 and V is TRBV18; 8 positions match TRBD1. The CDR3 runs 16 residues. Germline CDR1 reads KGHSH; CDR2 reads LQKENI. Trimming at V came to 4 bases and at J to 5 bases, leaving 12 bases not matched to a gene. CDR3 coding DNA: TGTGCCAGCTCACTTAACGACGGGACAGGAGGGGAGACCCAGTACTTC. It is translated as CASSLNDGTGGETQYF.

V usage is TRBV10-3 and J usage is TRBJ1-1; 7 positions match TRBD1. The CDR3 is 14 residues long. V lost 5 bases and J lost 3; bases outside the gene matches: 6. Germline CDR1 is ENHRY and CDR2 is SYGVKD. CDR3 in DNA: TGTGCCATCAGTAGGACAGGAGGCGACACTGAAGCTTTCTTT. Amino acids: CAISRTGGDTEAFF.

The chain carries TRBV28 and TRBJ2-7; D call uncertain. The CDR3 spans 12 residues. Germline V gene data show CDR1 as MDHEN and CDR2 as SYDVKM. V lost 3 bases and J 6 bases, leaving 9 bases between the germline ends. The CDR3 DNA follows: TGTGCCAGCAGTTTGGCAGGATTCGAGCAGTACTTC. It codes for CASSLAGFEQYF.

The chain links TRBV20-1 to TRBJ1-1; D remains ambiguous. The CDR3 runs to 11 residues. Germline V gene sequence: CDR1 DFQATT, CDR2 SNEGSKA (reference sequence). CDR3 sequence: CTGGVGTEAFF. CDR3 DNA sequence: TGCACTGGAGGAGTGGGAACTGAAGCTTTCTTT.

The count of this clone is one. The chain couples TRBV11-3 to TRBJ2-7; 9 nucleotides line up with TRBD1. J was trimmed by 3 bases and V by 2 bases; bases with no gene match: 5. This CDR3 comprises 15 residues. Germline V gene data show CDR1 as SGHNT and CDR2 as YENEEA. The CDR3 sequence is CASSLRQGGIYEQYF. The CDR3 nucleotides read TGTGCCAGCAGCTTACGACAGGGGGGTATCTACGAGCAGTACTTC.

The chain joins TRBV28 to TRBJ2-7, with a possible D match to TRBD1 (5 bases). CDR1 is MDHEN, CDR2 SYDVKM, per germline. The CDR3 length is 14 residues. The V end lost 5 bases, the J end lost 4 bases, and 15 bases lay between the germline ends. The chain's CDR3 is CASSQGGIRYEQYF. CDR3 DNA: TGTGCCAGCAGTCAGGGTGGGATAAGGTACGAGCAGTACTTC.

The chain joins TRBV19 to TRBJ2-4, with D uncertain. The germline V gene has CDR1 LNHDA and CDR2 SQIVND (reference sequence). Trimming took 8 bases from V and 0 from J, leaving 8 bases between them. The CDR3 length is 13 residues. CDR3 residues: CASLALAKNIQYF. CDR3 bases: TGTGCCAGTTTGGCTCTAGCCAAAAACATTCAGTACTTC.

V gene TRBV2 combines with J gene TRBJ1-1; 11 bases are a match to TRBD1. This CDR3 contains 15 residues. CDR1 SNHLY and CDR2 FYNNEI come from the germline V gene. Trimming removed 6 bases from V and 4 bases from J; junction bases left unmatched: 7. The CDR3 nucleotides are TGTGCCAGCAGGTCGGGACAGGGGGTTCTCACTGAAGCTTTCTTT. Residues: CASRSGQGVLTEAFF.

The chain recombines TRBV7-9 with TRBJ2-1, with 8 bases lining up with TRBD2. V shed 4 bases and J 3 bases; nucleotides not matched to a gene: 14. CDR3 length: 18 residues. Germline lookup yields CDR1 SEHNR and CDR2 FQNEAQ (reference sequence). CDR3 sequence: CASSSLPPGTSVYNEQFF. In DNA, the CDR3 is TGTGCCAGCAGCTCGCTACCCCCGGGGACTAGTGTCTACAATGAGCAGTTCTTC.

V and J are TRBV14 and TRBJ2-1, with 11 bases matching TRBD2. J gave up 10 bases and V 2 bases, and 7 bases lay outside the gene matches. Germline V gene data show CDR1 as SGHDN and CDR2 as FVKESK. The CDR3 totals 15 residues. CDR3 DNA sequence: TGTGCCAGCAGCCAATTAGCGGGAGGGCCGTGGGAGCAGTTCTTC. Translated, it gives CASSQLAGGPWEQFF.

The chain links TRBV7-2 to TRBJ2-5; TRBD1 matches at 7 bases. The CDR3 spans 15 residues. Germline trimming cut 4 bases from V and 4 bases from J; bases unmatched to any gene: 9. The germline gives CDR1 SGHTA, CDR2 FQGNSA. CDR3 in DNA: TGTGCCAGCAGCTACAGGGGAAACCACCCAGAGACCCAGTACTTC. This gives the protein CASSYRGNHPETQYF.

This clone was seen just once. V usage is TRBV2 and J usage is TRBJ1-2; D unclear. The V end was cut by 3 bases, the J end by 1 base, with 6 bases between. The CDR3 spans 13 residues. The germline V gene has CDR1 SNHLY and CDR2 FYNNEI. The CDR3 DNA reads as TGTGCCAGCAGTGACTCCCTTAACTATGGCTACACCTTC. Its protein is CASSDSLNYGYTF.